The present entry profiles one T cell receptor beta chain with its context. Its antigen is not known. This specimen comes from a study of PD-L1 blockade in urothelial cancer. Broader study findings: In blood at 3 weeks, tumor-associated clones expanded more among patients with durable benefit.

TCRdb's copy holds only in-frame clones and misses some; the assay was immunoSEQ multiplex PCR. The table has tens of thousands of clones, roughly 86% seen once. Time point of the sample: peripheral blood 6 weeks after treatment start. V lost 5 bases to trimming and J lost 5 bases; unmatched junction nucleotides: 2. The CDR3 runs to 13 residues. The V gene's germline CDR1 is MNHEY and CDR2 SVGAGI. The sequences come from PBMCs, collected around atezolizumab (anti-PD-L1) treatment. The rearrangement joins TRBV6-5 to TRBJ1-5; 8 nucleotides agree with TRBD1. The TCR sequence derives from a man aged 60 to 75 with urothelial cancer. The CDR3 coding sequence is TGTGCCAGCAGTCTGACAGGGGATCAGCCCCAGCATTTT. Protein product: CASSLTGDQPQHF.